This is a list of T cell receptor beta chains from one sample in a study of CD8+ T cells in alopecia areata. Generated by immunoSEQ multiplex PCR, the TCRdb table keeps only in-frame clones and is missing some. The data show some 110,000 clones, 30% to 40% seen once. Sequences were obtained from CD4+ T cells sorted from blood. These receptors originate from a human donor with alopecia areata. Each CDR3 is given with its conserved first and last residue. A D gene is named only where the DNA matches it firmly. Only some rows state a clone size, as once, few, many or a class for expanded clones.

cdr3_nt: TGTGCCAGCAGCTTAGATGAGAATACGCAGTATTTT; cdr3_aa: CASSLDENTQYF; j_call: TRBJ2-3; d_call: .; clone_size: .; v_call: TRBV7-8
cdr3_nt: TGTGCCAGCAGCGTATTCCTAACCGGGGAGCTGTTTTTT; cdr3_aa: CASSVFLTGELFF; j_call: TRBJ2-2; d_call: .; clone_size: .; v_call: TRBV9
cdr3_nt: TGCGCCAGCAGCCAAGGAGGGGGCGCCAGCTCTGGGGCCAACGTCCTGACTTTC; cdr3_aa: CASSQGGGASSGANVLTF; j_call: TRBJ2-6; d_call: TRBD1; clone_size: few; v_call: TRBV4-1
cdr3_nt: TGCGCCAGCAGCTTGGCCGGACGAGGGAGCGGAAACACCATATATTTT; cdr3_aa: CASSLAGRGSGNTIYF; j_call: TRBJ1-3; d_call: .; clone_size: few; v_call: TRBV5-1
cdr3_nt: TGCAGCGTCGGAACCCGGGAAAGGGGGCCCCAGCATTTT; cdr3_aa: CSVGTRERGPQHF; j_call: TRBJ1-5; d_call: .; clone_size: .; v_call: TRBV29-1
cdr3_nt: TGCAGCGTACTTAGACCGCTGAACACTGAAGCTTTCTTT; cdr3_aa: CSVLRPLNTEAFF; j_call: TRBJ1-1; d_call: .; clone_size: few; v_call: TRBV29-1
cdr3_nt: TGTGCCAGCAGCTTAGATGGACGCAGCCAGCCCCAGCATTTT; cdr3_aa: CASSLDGRSQPQHF; j_call: TRBJ1-5; d_call: .; clone_size: .; v_call: TRBV7-9
cdr3_nt: TGTGCCAGCAGTTTGACTAGACTTTCCTACGAGCAGTACTTC; cdr3_aa: CASSLTRLSYEQYF; j_call: TRBJ2-7; d_call: .; clone_size: .; v_call: TRBV27
cdr3_nt: TGCAGCGTTGAAATTCAGATAAACACTGAAGCTTTCTTT; cdr3_aa: CSVEIQINTEAFF; j_call: TRBJ1-1; d_call: .; clone_size: .; v_call: TRBV29-1
cdr3_nt: TGCAGCGCTAACATGTGGAACTTGAACACTGAAGCTTTCTTT; cdr3_aa: CSANMWNLNTEAFF; j_call: TRBJ1-1; d_call: .; clone_size: few; v_call: TRBV29-1
cdr3_nt: TGTGCCAGCTCCCAAGGCAGGGTACAGCCCCAGCATTTT; cdr3_aa: CASSQGRVQPQHF; j_call: TRBJ1-5; d_call: .; clone_size: few; v_call: TRBV18
cdr3_nt: TGTGCCAGCAGTGAAACCGGGACAGAGAATGGCTACACCTTC; cdr3_aa: CASSETGTENGYTF; j_call: TRBJ1-2; d_call: TRBD1; clone_size: few; v_call: TRBV25-1